The 8 T cell receptor beta chains presented below share a single source sample, sequenced in a study of shared clonotypes between healthy human individuals. Sequenced by immunoSEQ multiplex PCR; TCRdb stores in-frame clones only, minus some. Among approximately 2.3 million clones listed, 93% were seen once. Sequencing input: naive CD4+ T cells from PBMCs. Regarding subset: CD45RA+ positively selected. These receptors were taken from a man younger than 30 in good health. Some clones in this sample may be carry-over from other donors' samples.

This clone occurred a few times. The chain links TRBV2 to TRBJ1-1, with unresolved D. The V end was cut by 8 bases, the J end by 1 base, with 5 bases between. The germline gives CDR1 SNHLY, CDR2 FYNNEI. The CDR3 is made up of 11 amino acids. Written as DNA, the CDR3 is TGTGCCAGCGACGAGAACACTGAAGCTTTCTTT. Translation gives CASDENTEAFF. The full variable domain, rest sourced from reference TRBV2 and TRBJ1-1, is EPEVTQTPSHQVTQMGQEVILRCVPISNHLYFYWYRQILGQKVEFLVSFYNNEISEKSEIFDDQFSVERPDGSNFTLKIRSTKLEDSAMYFCASDENTEAFFGQGTRLTVV.

This sequence joins TRBV7-2 and TRBJ2-1; D not certain. Deletions cut 5 bases from V and 0 bases from J, with 11 bases between. Per the germline V gene, CDR1 is SGHTA and CDR2 is FQGNSA. The CDR3 consists of 15 residues. The CDR3 nucleotides are TGTGCCAGCAGCCCGTACACGAGCTCCTACAATGAGCAGTTCTTC. Translating gives CASSPYTSSYNEQFF.

CDR3 amino acids: CASSSDREDNEQFF. The CDR3 DNA follows: TGTGCCAGCAGCTCGGACAGGGAAGACAATGAGCAGTTCTTC. The chain uses TRBV7-9 and TRBJ2-1; 8 nucleotides match TRBD1. With V trimmed by 4 bases and J by 5 bases, 4 bases remained unmatched. This CDR3 is 14 amino acids long. CDR1 SEHNR and CDR2 FQNEAQ come from the germline V gene (reference sequence).

A single count supports this clone. The rearrangement joins TRBV9 to TRBJ2-1; no firm D call. The germline CDR1 and CDR2 sequences are SGDLS and YYNGEE. V lost 0 bases and J lost 9, with 10 bases in between. The CDR3 covers 13 residues. The DNA for the CDR3 is TGTGCCAGCAGCGTAGAAGGCAGTACTGAGCAGTTCTTC. Amino acid sequence: CASSVEGSTEQFF.

About this clone itself: Other nucleotide sequences in the sample specify the same CDR3. The CDR3 sequence is CASSLSRGEQFF. As DNA, the CDR3 is TGTGCCAGCAGTTTATCCCGGGGTGAGCAGTTCTTC. The J gene is TRBJ2-1, the V gene TRBV28, with a possible D match to TRBD2 (5 bases). Trimming pared 1 base from V and 9 bases from J, leaving 7 bases between. Looked up from germline, CDR1 is MDHEN and CDR2 is SYDVKM. This CDR3 spans 12 amino acids.

This chain links TRBV6-6 with TRBJ1-2; the D gene is possibly TRBD1 (5 bases). CDR1 and CDR2 (germline): MNHNY, SVGAGI (reference sequence). This CDR3 is built from 14 residues. Trimming pared 6 bases from V and 4 bases from J, leaving 15 bases between. The CDR3 loop reads CASRPPTGPYGYTF. For the CDR3, the DNA is TGTGCCAGCAGACCCCCTACAGGACCCTATGGCTACACCTTC.

This sequence joins TRBV5-1 and TRBJ1-2, with D unresolved. The germline V and J ends were trimmed by 5 bases and 4 bases, with 15 bases remaining between them. This CDR3 region has 14 residues. Germline V lookup: CDR1 SGHRS, CDR2 YFSETQ. CDR3: CASSLMGNSYGYTF. CDR3 in DNA: TGCGCCAGCAGTTTAATGGGAAACTCCTATGGCTACACCTTC.

The chain links TRBV2 to TRBJ2-1, with 9 bases that match TRBD1. J lost 9 bases, V lost 5 bases, and 8 bases had no gene match. This CDR3 spans 14 amino acids. Germline V gene data show CDR1 as SNHLY and CDR2 as FYNNEI. CDR3 region: CASSPDRGWGEQFF. The CDR3 DNA reads as TGTGCCAGCAGTCCCGACAGGGGGTGGGGTGAGCAGTTCTTC.